The 8 T cell receptor beta chains below come from one sample, sequenced in a study of shared clonotypes between healthy human individuals. Sequenced by immunoSEQ multiplex PCR; TCRdb stores in-frame clones only, minus some. This table has roughly 590,000 clones, roughly 95% appearing once. Naive CD8 isolation took CD45RO-negative cells positively selected for CCR7 and excluded terminally differentiated effector memory CD45RA+ cells. Sequencing was carried out using naive CD8+ T cells sorted from blood. All receptors come from a woman between 25 and 40 years old in good health.

The chain links TRBV11-3 to TRBJ2-5, with a possible D match to TRBD2 (7 bases). TRBJ2-7 explains the end of the DNA better; the J call may be wrong. The CDR3 runs to 13 residues. The germline V gene encodes CDR1 SGHNT and CDR2 YENEEA. CDR3 sequence reads: CASRRGRKYEQYF. In nucleotides, the CDR3 is TGTGCCAGCAGGCGGGGGCGCAAGTACGAGCAGTACTTC.

A word on this clone: An end of the junction does not agree with germline; a read error may underlie this. The chain carries TRBV5-4 and TRBJ2-5; D may match TRBD1 or TRBD2 (5 bases each). Germline CDR1 and CDR2: SGHNT and YYREEE (reference sequence). The CDR3 is 15 residues long. The CDR3 protein is CASSFRDRDQETQYF. DNA for the CDR3: TGTGCCAGCAGCTTCAGGGACCGCGACCAGGAGACCCAGTACTTC. Complete variable domain (other parts from reference TRBV5-4 and TRBJ2-5): ETGVTQSPTHLIKTRGQQVTLRCSSQSGHNTVSWYQQALGQGPQFIFQYYREEENGRGNFPPRFSGLQFPNYSSELNVNALELDDSALYLCASSFRDRDQETQYFGPGTRLLVL.

This clone was counted once. Other DNA variants within this sample encode the same CDR3. The chain couples TRBV6-5 to TRBJ2-2; D unclear. The V gene lost 0 bases and the J gene lost 0 bases, with 2 bases spanning the gap. CDR3 length: 14 amino acids. Germline V gene data show CDR1 as MNHEY and CDR2 as SVGAGI. CDR3 region: CASSYSPNTGELFF. For the CDR3, the DNA is TGTGCCAGCAGTTACTCACCGAACACCGGGGAGCTGTTTTTT.

The J gene is TRBJ2-5, the V gene TRBV28; no firm D call. V was clipped by 8 bases and J by 2 bases, with 6 bases between them. The CDR3 spans 11 residues. From germline, CDR1 is MDHEN and CDR2 SYDVKM. CDR3 sequence: CASSPQETQYF. The CDR3 DNA reads as TGTGCCAGCTCCCCACAAGAGACCCAGTACTTC.

This chain uses TRBV28 with TRBJ2-1; 8 positions agree with TRBD2. The germline CDR1 and CDR2 sequences are MDHEN and SYDVKM. V lost 6 bases and J lost 7; bases outside the gene matches: 8. The CDR3 sequence is 14 residues long. The CDR3 loop is CASRTGGPGNEQFF. The CDR3 DNA sequence: TGTGCCAGCAGAACGGGAGGGCCGGGGAATGAGCAGTTCTTC.

The table lists this clone with a count of one. The identical CDR3 is also encoded by other nucleotide sequences in the sample. The rearrangement uses TRBV4-1 and TRBJ2-7, with 9 bases matching TRBD1. The germline CDR1 and CDR2 sequences are MGHRA and YSYEKL. J gave up 7 bases and V 2 bases, and 9 bases lay outside the gene matches. The CDR3 covers 15 residues. CDR3 residues: CASSQPGTGTGEQYF. CDR3 bases: TGCGCCAGCAGCCAACCCGGGACAGGGACCGGAGAGCAGTACTTC.

This clone came up once. The same CDR3 can be traced to other DNA sequences in this sample. This chain joins TRBV7-9 and TRBJ2-7; 8 nucleotides line up with TRBD1. The CDR3 contains 12 residues. The V gene's germline CDR1 is SEHNR and CDR2 FQNEAQ (reference sequence). V was clipped by 4 bases and J by 6 bases; unmatched bases: 2. The CDR3: CASSSQGGEQYF. The CDR3 DNA reads TGTGCCAGCAGCTCACAGGGGGGCGAGCAGTACTTC. Complete variable domain (other parts from reference TRBV7-9 and TRBJ2-7): DTGVSQNPRHKITKRGQNVTFRCDPISEHNRLYWYRQTLGQGPEFLTYFQNEAQLEKSRLLSDRFSAERPKGSFSTLEIQRTEQGDSAMYLCASSSQGGEQYFGPGTRLTVT.

Only one count was recorded for this clone. The rearrangement joins TRBV27 to TRBJ2-6, with 7 bases matching TRBD2. The CDR3 sequence is 20 residues long. The germline V gene has CDR1 MNHEY and CDR2 SMNVEV (reference sequence). The V gene end was trimmed by 0 bases and the J gene end by 0 bases; junction bases not matched to a gene: 11. This CDR3 reads CASSLSPRGVFSSGANVLTF. The DNA for the CDR3 is TGTGCCAGCAGTTTATCTCCTCGGGGGGTGTTTAGCTCTGGGGCCAACGTCCTGACTTTC.